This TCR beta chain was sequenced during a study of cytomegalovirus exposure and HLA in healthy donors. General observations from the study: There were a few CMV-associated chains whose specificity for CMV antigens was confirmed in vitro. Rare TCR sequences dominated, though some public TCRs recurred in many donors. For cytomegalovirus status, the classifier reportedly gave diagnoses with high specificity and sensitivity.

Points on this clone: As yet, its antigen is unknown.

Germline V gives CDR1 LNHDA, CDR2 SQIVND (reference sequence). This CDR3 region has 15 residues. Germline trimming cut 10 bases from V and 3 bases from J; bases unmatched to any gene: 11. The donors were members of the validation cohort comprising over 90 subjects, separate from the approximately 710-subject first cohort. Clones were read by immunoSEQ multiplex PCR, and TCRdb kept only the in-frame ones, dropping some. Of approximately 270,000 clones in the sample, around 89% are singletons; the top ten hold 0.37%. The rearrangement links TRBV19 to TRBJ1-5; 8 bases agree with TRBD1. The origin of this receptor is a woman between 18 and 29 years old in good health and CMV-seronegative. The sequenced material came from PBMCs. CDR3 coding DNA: TGTGCCACCCAGAATGGACAGGGCATCAATCAGCCCCAGCATTTT. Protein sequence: CATQNGQGINQPQHF.